The rows below give T cell receptor beta chains drawn from one sample of a study of T cell responses to AZD1222 COVID-19 vaccine. Sequencing used immunoSEQ multiplex PCR; TCRdb keeps in-frame clones, though not all of them. The table includes about 170,000 clones, roughly nine tenths detected once. This sample comprised peripheral blood, obtained 28 days after the second AZD1222 dose. Receptors originate from an adult who received the AZD1222 COVID-19 vaccine. The CDR3 runs from the conserved cysteine through the conserved F or W. Each record gives: D gene, J gene, V gene, clone size, CDR3 DNA, CDR3 protein. D genes are given only for firm matches. Clone size appears in some rows only: once, few, many, or a class for an expanded clone.

TRBD2	TRBJ2-3	TRBV19	-	TGTGCCAGTAGTATAGTGAGCGGGGGGGCAGATACGCAGTATTTT	CASSIVSGGADTQYF
-	TRBJ1-3	TRBV7-8	-	TGTGCCAGCAGGGCGGGTCTTTCTGGAAACACCATATATTTT	CASRAGLSGNTIYF
-	TRBJ1-2	TRBV6-5	-	TGTGCCAGCAGTAGCAGGGTGAACTATGGCTACACCTTC	CASSSRVNYGYTF
-	TRBJ2-3	TRBV11-2	once	TGTGCCAGCAGATTAGGGGGGGGGACAGATACGCAGTATTTT	CASRLGGGTDTQYF
TRBD1	TRBJ1-5	TRBV5-1	-	TGCGCCAGCAGCTTGGTGGGTCGGCAGGGGGGAGATTATAGCAATCAGCCCCAGCATTTT	CASSLVGRQGGDYSNQPQHF
-	TRBJ2-1	TRBV14	-	TGTGCCAGCAGCCAGGGACTTTCGGGCTCCTACAATGAGCAGTTCTTC	CASSQGLSGSYNEQFF
-	TRBJ1-5	TRBV27	-	TGTGCCAGCAGAATCGGAGGTTATAGCAATCAGCCCCAGCATTTT	CASRIGGYSNQPQHF
-	TRBJ1-2	TRBV29-1	-	TGCAGCGTTGGGGAAGGTCCGGCTAACTATGGCTACACCTTC	CSVGEGPANYGYTF
TRBD2	TRBJ2-7	TRBV3-1/TRBV3-2	-	TGTGCCAGCAGCCCTCGACTAGCGGGAAATGTCGAGCAGTACTTC	CASSPRLAGNVEQYF
-	TRBJ1-2	TRBV9	-	TGTGCCAGCAGCACCAGACAGTATTACACCTTC	CASSTRQYYTF
TRBD2	TRBJ2-1	TRBV4-3	-	TGCGCCAGCAGCCAAGGATTCGGCGGGGGGCAATACAATGAGCAGTTCTTC	CASSQGFGGGQYNEQFF